Below are 13 T cell receptor beta chains sequenced from a single sample in a study of cytomegalovirus exposure and HLA in healthy donors. 13 Jbeta primers and 60 Vbeta primers were used for the PCR. The protocol was immunoSEQ multiplex PCR, while the TCRdb copy is restricted to in-frame clones and leaves out a portion. Among 100,000 or so clones listed, roughly 70% were seen once. Sequenced material: PBMCs. The source is a man in his forties or fifties in good health and CMV-seronegative.

This chain joins TRBV20-1 and TRBJ2-7; D perhaps matches TRBD2 (5 bases). V lost 5 bases and J 7 bases, leaving 12 bases between the germline ends. CDR1 DFQATT and CDR2 SNEGSKA come from the germline V gene (reference sequence). The CDR3 is made up of 11 amino acids. The CDR3 spells CSASWAGEQYF. DNA of the CDR3: TGCAGTGCTTCGTGGGCGGGTGAGCAGTACTTC.

The chain carries TRBV7-6 and TRBJ2-5; 8 bases fit TRBD1. The CDR3 runs to 12 residues. In germline, CDR1 is SGHVS, CDR2 FNYEAQ. The V and J ends lost 5 bases and 5 bases, in that order; junction bases with no gene match: 1. The CDR3 DNA is TGTGCCAGCAGCCGGACAGGGGAGACCCAGTACTTC. Amino acids: CASSRTGETQYF.

The chain links TRBV7-9 to TRBJ2-7; TRBD2 is a possible D gene (7 bases). This CDR3 is built from 19 residues. V dropped 5 bases and J dropped 0 bases, with 26 bases sitting between them. The V gene's germline CDR1 is SEHNR and CDR2 FQNEAQ (reference sequence). CDR3 loop: CASSRQWGGQGTDSYEQYF. The CDR3 bases are TGTGCCAGCAGCCGACAATGGGGGGGGCAGGGGACTGACTCCTACGAGCAGTACTTC.

This chain connects TRBV9 to TRBJ2-3; 8 bases align to TRBD2. Germline CDR1 SGDLS, CDR2 YYNGEE. There are 16 residues in the CDR3. V dropped 3 bases and J dropped 4; count of bases not matched to a gene: 10. CDR3 amino acids: CASSAHHTAGADTQYF. The CDR3 DNA follows: TGTGCCAGCAGCGCCCATCATACAGCGGGGGCAGATACGCAGTATTTT. The full variable domain, in which reference TRBV9 and TRBJ2-3 provide the parts outside the CDR3, is DSGVTQTPKHLITATGQRVTLRCSPRSGDLSVYWYQQSLDQGLQFLIQYYNGEERAKGNILERFSAQQFPDLHSELNLSSLELGDSALYFCASSAHHTAGADTQYFGPGTRLTVL.

The chain carries TRBV28 and TRBJ1-5; D call uncertain. This CDR3 region has 15 residues. Germline V gene lookup returns CDR1 MDHEN and CDR2 SYDVKM. With 3 bases removed from V and 4 bases from J, the gap between germline ends came to 13 bases. CDR3 nucleotides: TGTGCCAGCAGTTTCGCCTCGGGGAGAAATCAGCCCCAGCATTTT. This encodes CASSFASGRNQPQHF.

This clone was detected only once. The chain carries TRBV7-9 and TRBJ2-1, with TRBD2 identical over 8 bases. CDR1 and CDR2 (germline): SEHNR, FQNEAQ (reference sequence). The length of the CDR3 is 15 residues. Unmatched junction bases numbered 6, after V lost 5 bases and J lost 3 bases. DNA for the CDR3: TGTGCCAGCAGCCTAACCGGGACTAGCTACAATGAGCAGTTCTTC. Translated: CASSLTGTSYNEQFF.

The chain recombines TRBV27 with TRBJ2-3; 7 bases are shared with TRBD1. The J segment lost 4 bases and the V segment lost 6 bases, leaving 7 bases of the junction unmatched. The CDR3 is 14 residues long. Germline CDR1 reads MNHEY; CDR2 reads SMNVEV (reference sequence). CDR3 nucleotides: TGTGCCAGCAGCCGCGACAGGGCCCCAGATACGCAGTATTTT. Residues: CASSRDRAPDTQYF.

This clone was found once. The rearrangement links TRBV19 to TRBJ1-1; 8 bases are a match to TRBD1. The CDR3 extends over 15 amino acids. The V segment lost 7 bases and the J segment 2 bases; nucleotides outside the gene matches: 9. CDR1 is LNHDA, CDR2 SQIVND, per germline (reference sequence). The CDR3: CASTIPGGGNTEAFF. The CDR3 DNA sequence: TGTGCCAGTACCATCCCAGGGGGCGGTAACACTGAAGCTTTCTTT.

This sequence joins TRBV9 and TRBJ2-1, with a tentative D call TRBD2 (6 bases). This CDR3 has 13 residues. V was trimmed by 2 bases and J by 8 bases, leaving 11 bases between them. Germline V gene data show CDR1 as SGDLS and CDR2 as YYNGEE. The DNA for the CDR3 is TGTGCCAGCAGCGTCGGGGGAGTGCATGAGCAGTTCTTC. Translation: CASSVGGVHEQFF. Full variable domain (missing parts from reference TRBV9 and TRBJ2-1): DSGVTQTPKHLITATGQRVTLRCSPRSGDLSVYWYQQSLDQGLQFLIQYYNGEERAKGNILERFSAQQFPDLHSELNLSSLELGDSALYFCASSVGGVHEQFFGPGTRLTVL.

The chain links TRBV6-5 to TRBJ2-7; tentative D call: TRBD2 (5 bases). This CDR3 comprises 15 residues. V shed 5 bases and J shed 5 bases, with 19 bases lying between them. CDR1 and CDR2 from the germline V gene are MNHEY and SVGAGI. CDR3 loop: CASSNGVLNGHEQYF. The DNA of the CDR3 is TGTGCCAGCAGTAACGGGGTTCTCAACGGTCACGAGCAGTACTTC.

The chain carries TRBV11-3 and TRBJ2-7; tentatively, D is TRBD1 (5 bases). The CDR3 has 12 residues. The germline V gene has CDR1 SGHNT and CDR2 YENEEA. V lost 9 bases to trimming and J lost 10 bases, with 19 bases between them. The CDR3 here is CARGPRQGEQYF. For the CDR3, the DNA is TGTGCCAGAGGTCCCCGGCAGGGCGAACAGTACTTC.

The chain has TRBV18 and TRBJ1-1; D is ambiguous. The CDR3 totals 17 residues. The V end lost 1 base, the J end lost 0 bases, and 15 bases lay between the germline ends. In germline, CDR1 is KGHSH, CDR2 LQKENI. This CDR3 reads CASSPRTDLAMNTEAFF. The CDR3 coding sequence is TGTGCCAGCTCACCACGAACAGACCTCGCCATGAACACTGAAGCTTTCTTT.

The V and J genes are TRBV5-1 and TRBJ2-3, with D possibly matching TRBD1 (5 bases). The CDR3 spans 13 residues. V was clipped by 3 bases and J by 2 bases, with 7 bases between them. Germline V gene data show CDR1 as SGHRS and CDR2 as YFSETQ. CDR3 amino acids: CASSWTITDTQYF. In DNA form, the CDR3 reads TGCGCCAGCAGCTGGACAATCACAGATACGCAGTATTTT.